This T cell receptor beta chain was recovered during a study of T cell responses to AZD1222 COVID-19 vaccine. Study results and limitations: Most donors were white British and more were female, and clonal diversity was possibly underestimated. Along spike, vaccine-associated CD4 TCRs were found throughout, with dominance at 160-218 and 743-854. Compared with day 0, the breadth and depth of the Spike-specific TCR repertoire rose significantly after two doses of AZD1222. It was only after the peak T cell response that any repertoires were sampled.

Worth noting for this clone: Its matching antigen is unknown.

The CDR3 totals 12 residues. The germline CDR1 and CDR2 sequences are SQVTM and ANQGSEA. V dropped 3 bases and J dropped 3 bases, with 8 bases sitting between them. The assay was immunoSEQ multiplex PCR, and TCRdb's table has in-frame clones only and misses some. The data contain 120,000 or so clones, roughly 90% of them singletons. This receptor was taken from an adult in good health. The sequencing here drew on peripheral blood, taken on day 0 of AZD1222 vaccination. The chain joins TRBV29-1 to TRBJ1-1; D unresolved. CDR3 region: CSVDTGDTEAFF. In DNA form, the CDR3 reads TGCAGCGTTGACACCGGGGACACTGAAGCTTTCTTT.